This is a list of T cell receptor beta chains from one sample in a study of cytomegalovirus exposure and HLA in healthy donors. Here immunoSEQ multiplex PCR was the method, and the copy in TCRdb shows in-frame clones only, minus some. The sample lists 160,000 or so clones, just over 70% occurring once. The sample comprised PBMCs. The receptors were gathered from a man aged 18 to 29 in good health and CMV-seropositive. Both conserved end residues are part of each CDR3. A D gene is named only where the DNA matches it firmly. The size field is filled for only some rows; it gives once, few, many or a size class.

DNA | CDR3 | size | V | D | J | length
TGTGCCAGCAGCCAAAACAGGGGGGAGACCCAGTACTTC | CASSQNRGETQYF | NA | TRBV5-8 | TRBD1 | TRBJ2-5 | 13
TGCGCCAGCAGCTTACAGGGGTCGCTGAACACTGAAGCTTTCTTT | CASSLQGSLNTEAFF | NA | TRBV5-1 | TRBD1 | TRBJ1-1 | 15
TGTGCCAGCAGTTTTCCCATTGGGGGGTATTATGGCTACACCTTC | CASSFPIGGYYGYTF | NA | TRBV28 | NA | TRBJ1-2 | 15
TGTGCCAGTAGTATAGAAGGACAGAGGGGGGAGACCCAGTACTTC | CASSIEGQRGETQYF | NA | TRBV19 | NA | TRBJ2-5 | 15
TGTGCCAGCAGTTACGGGCGGGGCGATACGCAGTATTTT | CASSYGRGDTQYF | NA | TRBV6-6 | NA | TRBJ2-3 | 13
TGTGCCAGCGGATCCGGTTCTAGCGGGTGGAGCACAGATACGCAGTATTTT | CASGSGSSGWSTDTQYF | NA | TRBV27 | TRBD2 | TRBJ2-3 | 17
TGTGCCAGCAGTTTAAGGACGGGGATGAACACTGAAGCTTTCTTT | CASSLRTGMNTEAFF | NA | TRBV27 | NA | TRBJ1-1 | 15
TGTGCCAGCAACGGACAGAGCTCCTACAATGAGCAGTTCTTC | CASNGQSSYNEQFF | NA | TRBV2 | NA | TRBJ2-1 | 14
TGCAGCGTTGGTGCAGGAACGACTAATGAAAAACTGTTTTTT | CSVGAGTTNEKLFF | NA | TRBV29-1 | NA | TRBJ1-4 | 14
TGTGCCAGCAGCTTTTCGGTGTTAGGTGGAGGAACTAACCAAGAGACCCAGTACTTC | CASSFSVLGGGTNQETQYF | NA | TRBV11-3 | NA | TRBJ2-5 | 19
TGTGCCAGCAGCGCCGAAGATCCGGCGGGGGCACTGTTTTTT | CASSAEDPAGALFF | once | TRBV7-9 | NA | TRBJ1-4 | 14
TGTGCCAGCAGCCTACCAGGGTACACTGAAGCTTTCTTT | CASSLPGYTEAFF | NA | TRBV14 | NA | TRBJ1-1 | 13
TGTGCCATCAGTGAGGCAACTAGCGGGAGTAGGGATGAGCAGTTCTTC | CAISEATSGSRDEQFF | once | TRBV10-3 | TRBD2 | TRBJ2-1 | 16
TGTGCCAGCAGCCAAGGGACAGCCATGAACACTGAAGCTTTCTTT | CASSQGTAMNTEAFF | NA | TRBV5-4 | TRBD1 | TRBJ1-1 | 15
TGTGCCAGCAGTTCCCTTCCGGTGTTTTCCAATGAGCAGTTCTTC | CASSSLPVFSNEQFF | NA | TRBV6-5 | NA | TRBJ2-1 | 15
TGTGCCAGCAGACTACAGGGGACGGGTGGCTACACCTTC | CASRLQGTGGYTF | NA | TRBV11-1 | TRBD1 | TRBJ1-2 | 13
TGTGCCAGCTCCCCCGACAGACTCTATGGCTACACCTTC | CASSPDRLYGYTF | NA | TRBV18 | NA | TRBJ1-2 | 13
TGCGCCAGCAGCCCTACTACTGACGGTAACTTGGGCTACACCTTC | CASSPTTDGNLGYTF | NA | TRBV5-1 | NA | TRBJ1-2 | 15
TGTGCCAGCAGCTTAGGGGGACTAGCGGACCAAGAGACCCAGTACTTC | CASSLGGLADQETQYF | NA | TRBV13 | TRBD2 | TRBJ2-5 | 16
TGTGCCAGCAGCTTAGGCAGGGTCTATGAGCAGTTCTTC | CASSLGRVYEQFF | NA | TRBV11-2 | NA | TRBJ2-1 | 13
TGTGCCAGCAGTACACAGGGTTTTGGCTACACCTTC | CASSTQGFGYTF | NA | TRBV6-5 | NA | TRBJ1-2 | 12
TGCGCCAGCGCGTCGGAGGGACGTAATGAAAAACTGTTTTTT | CASASEGRNEKLFF | NA | TRBV10-2 | NA | TRBJ1-4 | 14
TGTGCCAGCAGTTCCGTTAGCGGCAGCACAGATACGCAGTATTTT | CASSSVSGSTDTQYF | NA | TRBV28 | NA | TRBJ2-3 | 15
TGTGCTAGCAGCCAAACCCTGAGCACTGAAGCTTTCTTT | CASSQTLSTEAFF | NA | TRBV7-7 | NA | TRBJ1-1 | 13
TGTGCCAGCAGTTACTCGGGTCGACAGGGCACTGAAGCTTTCTTT | CASSYSGRQGTEAFF | NA | TRBV6-5 | TRBD1 | TRBJ1-1 | 15
TGTGCCAGCACCACCCGGAGCGGGAGTACGGATACGCAGTATTTT | CASTTRSGSTDTQYF | NA | TRBV11-3 | TRBD2 | TRBJ2-3 | 15
TGTGCCAGCAGCCGTGCCGAACAGGGGATCTATGGCTACACCTTC | CASSRAEQGIYGYTF | NA | TRBV11-3 | TRBD1 | TRBJ1-2 | 15
TGCAGCGTTCAGACCGGGACAGGGAGGCAAGAGACCCAGTACTTC | CSVQTGTGRQETQYF | few | TRBV29-1 | TRBD1 | TRBJ2-5 | 15
TGCGCCAGCAGCTTGGGGACAACGAACACTGAAGCTTTCTTT | CASSLGTTNTEAFF | NA | TRBV5-1 | NA | TRBJ1-1 | 14
TGTGCCAGCAGCTTATTCTCGGGGCTAGCGGACAACAATGAGCAGTTCTTC | CASSLFSGLADNNEQFF | NA | TRBV11-3 | TRBD2 | TRBJ2-1 | 17
TGTGCCAGCAGCCAAGGGAAAGCGGGAGTGGGGGCAGATACGCAGTATTTT | CASSQGKAGVGADTQYF | few | TRBV4-2 | TRBD2 | TRBJ2-3 | 17
TGTGCCAGCAGTTTTCAGGAGAACACTGAAGCTTTCTTT | CASSFQENTEAFF | NA | TRBV27 | NA | TRBJ1-1 | 13
TGTGCCAGCAACGTCCCGGGACAGGATAATTCACCCCTCCACTTT | CASNVPGQDNSPLHF | NA | TRBV6-5 | TRBD1 | TRBJ1-6 | 15
TGTGCCTGGAGCAGAATGGCGGTGAACACTGAAGCTTTCTTT | CAWSRMAVNTEAFF | NA | TRBV30 | NA | TRBJ1-1 | 14
TGTGCCATCAGCCGAAGGGGACTAGCGGAAGAGACCCAGTACTTC | CAISRRGLAEETQYF | NA | TRBV10-3 | TRBD2 | TRBJ2-5 | 15
TGTGCCAGCAGGACCAGAACAGGACCGTATGGCTACACCTTC | CASRTRTGPYGYTF | NA | TRBV2 | NA | TRBJ1-2 | 14
TGTGCCAGCTCCAGGGACAGGGAAGAGGATCAGCCCCAGCATTTT | CASSRDREEDQPQHF | once | TRBV19 | TRBD1 | TRBJ1-5 | 15
TGTGCCAGCTCACCAAGCGGGCAGGGCGCCACTGAAGCTTTCTTT | CASSPSGQGATEAFF | NA | TRBV18 | NA | TRBJ1-1 | 15
TGTGCCAGCTCACCACCAGCGGGAGGCACAGATACGCAGTATTTT | CASSPPAGGTDTQYF | NA | TRBV18 | TRBD2 | TRBJ2-3 | 15
TGTGCCAGCAGTGCGACAGGAACTACTAATGAAAAACTGTTTTTT | CASSATGTTNEKLFF | NA | TRBV6-1 | NA | TRBJ1-4 | 15
TGTGCCAGCAGTTCGGGACAGGGGGGATCACCCCTCCACTTT | CASSSGQGGSPLHF | NA | TRBV28 | TRBD1 | TRBJ1-6 | 14
TGTGCCAGCAGTGTCACTTGGGAGAGCTATGGCTACACCTTC | CASSVTWESYGYTF | NA | TRBV6-1 | NA | TRBJ1-2 | 14
TGTGCCAGCAGCTTAGAGGGCGCTCTAGCCAAAAACATTCAGTACTTC | CASSLEGALAKNIQYF | NA | TRBV11-2 | NA | TRBJ2-4 | 16
TGTGCCAGCAGCTTAGGTCGGAACACTGAAGCTTTCTTT | CASSLGRNTEAFF | NA | TRBV7-8 | NA | TRBJ1-1 | 13
TGTGCCAGCCAGGGGGTACGAGGTGAAGCTTTCTTT | CASQGVRGEAFF | NA | TRBV6-1 | TRBD1 | TRBJ1-1 | 12
TGTGCCACCATCTCCGCGGGAGTCTATGGCTACACCTTC | CATISAGVYGYTF | NA | TRBV6-6 | NA | TRBJ1-2 | 13
TGTGCCAGCAGCTCGGACAGCAACACTGAAGCTTTCTTT | CASSSDSNTEAFF | NA | TRBV5-4 | NA | TRBJ1-1 | 13
TGCGCCAGCAGCCCATATCACTCAGCTGCCGGGGGCACAGATACGCAGTATTTT | CASSPYHSAAGGTDTQYF | NA | TRBV4-1 | NA | TRBJ2-3 | 18
TGTGCCAGTAGTATAGCTACGTTCGGCTATGGCTACACCTTC | CASSIATFGYGYTF | NA | TRBV19 | NA | TRBJ1-2 | 14
TGTGCCAGCAGTTTAGTTCGACAGGGCTATGGCTACACCTTC | CASSLVRQGYGYTF | NA | TRBV27 | TRBD1 | TRBJ1-2 | 14
TGTGCCAGCAGCCGGGACCAAGAGACCCAGTACTTC | CASSRDQETQYF | NA | TRBV11-1 | NA | TRBJ2-5 | 12
TGTGCCAGCACCCCGGACACTGGTCCGTCCTCTGAAGCTTTCTTT | CASTPDTGPSSEAFF | NA | TRBV27 | NA | TRBJ1-1 | 15
TGTGCCAGTAGTCAATCTAGCGGGAGGGCGGGTACGCAGTATTTT | CASSQSSGRAGTQYF | NA | TRBV19 | TRBD2 | TRBJ2-3 | 15